The 3 T cell receptor beta chains listed next were all sequenced from one sample in a study of OX40 agonist ivuxolimab in advanced cancers. Repertoires were generated with immunoSEQ multiplex PCR, while TCRdb's copy carries only in-frame clones and drops some. Among some 130,000 clones listed, 75% to 95% were seen once. The sample here was CD4+ or CD8+ T cells sorted from blood, taken in a trial of the OX40 agonist ivuxolimab. These TCRs come from an adult with an advanced solid tumor such as melanoma, head and neck, liver or kidney cancer.

The CDR3 DNA reads TGTGCCAGCAGTTACGGGGGGAGTTGGTACAGCTATGGCTACACCTTC. It is translated as CASSYGGSWYSYGYTF. The V and J genes are TRBV6-5 and TRBJ1-2, with D possibly matching TRBD1 (5 bases). Germline assignment: CDR1 MNHEY and CDR2 SVGAGI. CDR3 size: 16 residues. Deletions cut 2 bases from V and 4 bases from J, with 17 bases between.

This clone came up a few times. The CDR3 is CASSEQGEQFF. Here the CDR3 DNA reads TGTGCCAGCAGCGAACAGGGGGAGCAGTTCTTC. This rearrangement joins TRBV7-2 to TRBJ2-1; TRBD1 matches at 7 bases. The CDR3 covers 11 residues. The V segment lost 5 bases and the J segment 10 bases; nucleotides outside the gene matches: 2. CDR1 and CDR2 (germline): SGHTA, FQGNSA. Based on the CDR3 plus reference TRBV7-2 and TRBJ2-1, the full variable domain is GAGVSQSPSNKVTEKGKDVELRCDPISGHTALYWYRQSLGQGLEFLIYFQGNSAPDKSGLPSDRFSAERTGGSVSTLTIQRTQQEDSAVYLCASSEQGEQFFGPGTRLTVL.

This rearrangement joins TRBV27 to TRBJ1-4, with D perhaps matching TRBD1 (6 bases). Between the trimmed V and J ends, which lost 6 bases and 7 bases, there was a span of 15 bases. Looked up from germline, CDR1 is MNHEY and CDR2 is SMNVEV (reference sequence). This CDR3 spans 14 amino acids. In DNA form, the CDR3 reads TGTGCCAGCAGGAGAGGGGGAGGAGGTGAAAAACTGTTTTTT. Translation gives CASRRGGGGEKLFF.